This entry concerns a single TCR beta chain. In its sample, this clonotype was seen many times. There is no known antigen for this receptor. Qualities for individual bases were not recorded, and no much larger clone is one base off. The sample originates from a study of T cells after yellow fever vaccination (dated by TCRdb to the late 2010s). For the study in its entirety: Libraries from fractions with low cell numbers were prepared with the SMART-Seq v4 Ultra Low Input RNA kit. To follow T-cell clones before and after both primary and booster YFV17D yellow fever vaccination, bulk TCR alpha and beta repertoires underwent longitudinal sequencing. The cohort comprised two healthy male donors, one aged 18 to 30 and one aged 30 to 40 years. Blood was drawn at multiple timepoints before and after primary and secondary immunization, with bulk PBMC replicates and cell subsets isolated. Overall study results and their limits: The secondary T-cell response was weaker than the primary response but faster, peaking on day 5 instead of day 15. A small fraction of clonotypes appeared in both the CD4 and CD8 compartments, likely as a result of convergent recombination. Most clones expanded after primary vaccination (roughly 96% of CD4 and about 85% of CD8) were re-detected after the booster, suggesting that broad memory maintenance occurred. Because abundant contaminating clonotypes from the bulk population could be contained in FACS-sorted repertoires, computational filtering was required. Because the study included only two donors, the extent to which the findings can be generalized is limited.

TCR cDNA was synthesized by 5'RACE template switching, through which a universal primer site and unique molecular identifiers were introduced. Priming for cDNA synthesis came from both the TCR alpha and TCR beta constant segments. Two PCR steps were used to amplify libraries, with sample barcodes and sequencing adapters being added in the second step. Sequencing of libraries was performed on Illumina HiSeq 2500 (2x100 bp) or NovaSeq (2x150 bp). The original pipeline was this. Reads were demultiplexed and collapsed into UMI consensus sequences with MIGEC, and V(D)J alignment was performed with MiXCR. Using edgeR on replicate PBMC samples, clonotypes were called vaccine-responding if FDR was below 0.01 and the log2 fold change was above 5 up to day 15. CD4 or CD8 identity was assigned to each bulk clonotype according to whether the clonotype was present at higher abundance in the sequenced CD4 repertoire or the sequenced CD8 repertoire. In TCRdb, the public reads were trimmed at Q25 with fastp and aligned with MiXCR, with productive beta chains retained. Duplicate CDR3 protein sequences are folded into a single record with the most common DNA and genes. In this record, the V and J calls reflect TCRdb's handling and not the investigators' own analysis. This sample lists 150,000 to 200,000 distinct CDR3 sequences; approximately 6.7% were detected once. Roughly 2.5% of the sample goes to the ten largest clones.

There are 14 amino acids in the CDR3, from cysteine to phenylalanine inclusive. Only the CDR3 portion is preserved as DNA: 42 bases, with reading frame beginning at the first base. V loses 4 bases, J loses 7 bases, and the germline ends lie 16 bases apart. Looking up the germline V gene (reference sequence) yields CDR1 SGHNT and CDR2 YYREEE. Sample treatment or condition, as interpreted from the label and publication: live attenuated yellow fever vaccine strain. PBMCs were isolated from peripheral blood using a standard Ficoll-Paque protocol. Dynabeads CD4 and CD8 positive selection kits were used to isolate CD4 and CD8 T-cell fractions. TriZol was used to extract RNA from bulk PBMCs, CD4 and CD8 fractions, and dextramer-positive and dextramer-negative fractions.

The input for sequencing was CD4+ T cells sorted from PBMCs, taken 5 days after the first yellow fever vaccination. The TCR was taken from a man younger than 30 who received the YFV17D yellow fever vaccine. Recombination connected TRBV5-4 to TRBJ2-3; 6 matching bases give a weak D call of TRBD2. CDR3 reads: CASSPPGDFNTQYF. The sequenced DNA is TGTGCCAGCAGCCCCCCGGGGGATTTCAATACGCAGTATTTT.